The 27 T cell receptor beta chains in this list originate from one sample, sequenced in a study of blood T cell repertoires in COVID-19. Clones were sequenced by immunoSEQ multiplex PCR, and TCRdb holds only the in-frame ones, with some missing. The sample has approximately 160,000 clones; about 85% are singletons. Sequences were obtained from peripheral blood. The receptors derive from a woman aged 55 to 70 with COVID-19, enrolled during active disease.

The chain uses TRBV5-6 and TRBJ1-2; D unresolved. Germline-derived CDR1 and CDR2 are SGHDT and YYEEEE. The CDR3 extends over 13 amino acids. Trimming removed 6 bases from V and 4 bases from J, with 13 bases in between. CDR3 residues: CASTPQRSYGYTF. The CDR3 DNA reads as TGTGCCAGCACCCCTCAGCGGAGCTATGGCTACACCTTC. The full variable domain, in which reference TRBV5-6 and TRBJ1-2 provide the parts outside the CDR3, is DAGVTQSPTHLIKTRGQQVTLRCSPKSGHDTVSWYQQALGQGPQFIFQYYEEEERQRGNFPDRFSGHQFPNYSSELNVNALLLGDSALYLCASTPQRSYGYTFGSGTRLTVV.

CDR3 in amino acids: CASSSTAPETQYF. The CDR3 nucleotides read TGTGCCAGCAGCTCAACAGCACCGGAGACCCAGTACTTC. V and J are TRBV13 and TRBJ2-5; D gene uncertain. The CDR3 runs 13 residues. Trimming left V 4 bases short and J 5 bases short, with 11 bases between. CDR1 PRHDT and CDR2 FYEKMQ come from the germline V gene (reference sequence).

The CDR3 DNA sequence: TGTGCCACCAGTGACAACAGGGGTCTAGTGGAGACCCAGTACTTC. Translated: CATSDNRGLVETQYF. The J gene is TRBJ2-5, the V gene TRBV24-1; TRBD1 matches at 7 bases. The CDR3 is 15 amino acids. Germline V gene lookup returns CDR1 KGHDR and CDR2 SFDVKD. Losses at the gene ends were 4 bases for V and 5 bases for J; bases not matched to a gene: 9.

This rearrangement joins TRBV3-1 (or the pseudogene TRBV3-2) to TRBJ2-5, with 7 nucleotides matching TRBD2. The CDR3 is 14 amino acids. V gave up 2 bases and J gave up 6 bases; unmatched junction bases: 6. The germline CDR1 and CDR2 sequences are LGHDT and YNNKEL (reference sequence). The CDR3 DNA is TGTGCCAGCAGCCAAAATGGGGGGGGTAAGACCCAGTACTTC. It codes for CASSQNGGGKTQYF.

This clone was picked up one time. CDR3 residues: CASSRTGSLAKNIQYF. The CDR3 DNA is TGTGCCAGCAGTAGGACAGGGTCACTAGCCAAAAACATTCAGTACTTC. The gene calls are TRBV6-7 and TRBJ2-4; the match to TRBD1 covers 8 bases. TRBV6-7 qualifies as an ORF whose function is uncertain. Trimming cost V 5 bases and J 0 bases; bases outside gene matches: 6. This CDR3 spans 16 amino acids.

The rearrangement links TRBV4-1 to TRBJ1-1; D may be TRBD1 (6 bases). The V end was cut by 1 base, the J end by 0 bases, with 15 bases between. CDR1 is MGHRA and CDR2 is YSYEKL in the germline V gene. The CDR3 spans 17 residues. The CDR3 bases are TGCGCCAGCAGCCAAGCGGCAGGGAGGGGGGTGAACACTGAAGCTTTCTTT. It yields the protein CASSQAAGRGVNTEAFF.

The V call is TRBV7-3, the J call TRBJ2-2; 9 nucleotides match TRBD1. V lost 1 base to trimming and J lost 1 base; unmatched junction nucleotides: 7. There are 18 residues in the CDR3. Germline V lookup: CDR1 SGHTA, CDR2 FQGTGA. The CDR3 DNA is TGTGCCAGCAGCTTAAGAGGTGGGACAGGGCTGAACACCGGGGAGCTGTTTTTT. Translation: CASSLRGGTGLNTGELFF.

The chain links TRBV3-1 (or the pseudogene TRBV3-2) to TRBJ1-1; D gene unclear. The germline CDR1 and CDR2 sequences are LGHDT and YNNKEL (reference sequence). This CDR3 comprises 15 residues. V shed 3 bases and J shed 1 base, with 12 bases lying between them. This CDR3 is CASSQDFKGNTEAFF. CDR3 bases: TGTGCCAGCAGCCAGGACTTTAAGGGGAACACTGAAGCTTTCTTT.

CDR3: CASSVRRGGYTF. The CDR3 nucleotides read TGTGCCAGCAGCGTGAGACGAGGTGGCTACACCTTC. This chain uses TRBV7-2 with TRBJ1-2; D gene unclear. The CDR3 is 12 residues long. V lost 5 bases to trimming and J lost 7 bases, with 11 bases between them. The germline V gene encodes CDR1 SGHTA and CDR2 FQGNSA. The whole variable domain, filled in from reference TRBV7-2 and TRBJ1-2, reads GAGVSQSPSNKVTEKGKDVELRCDPISGHTALYWYRQSLGQGLEFLIYFQGNSAPDKSGLPSDRFSAERTGGSVSTLTIQRTQQEDSAVYLCASSVRRGGYTFGSGTRLTVV.

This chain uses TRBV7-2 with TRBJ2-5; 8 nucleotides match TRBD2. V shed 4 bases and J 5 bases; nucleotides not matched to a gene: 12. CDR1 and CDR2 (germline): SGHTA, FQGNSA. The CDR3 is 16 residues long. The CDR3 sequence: CASSYSGTRSGETQYF. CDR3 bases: TGTGCCAGCAGCTATTCCGGGACTAGGAGTGGGGAGACCCAGTACTTC.

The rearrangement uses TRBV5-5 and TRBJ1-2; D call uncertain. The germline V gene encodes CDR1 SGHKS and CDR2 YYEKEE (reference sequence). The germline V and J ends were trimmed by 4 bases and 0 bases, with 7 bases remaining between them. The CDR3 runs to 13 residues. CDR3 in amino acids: CASSGTANYGYTF. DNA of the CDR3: TGTGCCAGCAGCGGTACAGCTAACTATGGCTACACCTTC. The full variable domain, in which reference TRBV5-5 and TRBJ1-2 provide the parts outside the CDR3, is DAGVTQSPTHLIKTRGQQVTLRCSPISGHKSVSWYQQVLGQGPQFIFQYYEKEERGRGNFPDRFSARQFPNYSSELNVNALLLGDSALYLCASSGTANYGYTFGSGTRLTVV.

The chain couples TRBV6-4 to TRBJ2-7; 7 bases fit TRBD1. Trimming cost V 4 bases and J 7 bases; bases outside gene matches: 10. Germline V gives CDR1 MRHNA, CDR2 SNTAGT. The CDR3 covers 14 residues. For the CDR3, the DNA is TGTGCCAGCAGTGCCCGACAGGGCGGCGGAGAGCAGTACTTC. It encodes CASSARQGGGEQYF.

The CDR3 spells CASSIRLAGGTSSYNEQFF. The CDR3 DNA reads TGTGCCAGCAGCATCCGACTAGCGGGAGGAACATCCTCCTACAATGAGCAGTTCTTC. The V call is TRBV5-4, the J call TRBJ2-1; 13 bases agree with TRBD2. This CDR3 is 19 amino acids long. The J segment lost 0 bases and the V segment lost 4 bases, leaving 10 bases of the junction unmatched. The germline V gene has CDR1 SGHNT and CDR2 YYREEE (reference sequence).

CDR3 nucleotides: TGTGCCAGCAGTTTTCCGAGGGACACTGAAGCTTTCTTT. Translated, it gives CASSFPRDTEAFF. This sequence joins TRBV12-3 or TRBV12-4 and TRBJ1-1; D is ambiguous. V lost 3 bases to trimming and J lost 3 bases, with 8 bases between them. The CDR3 is 13 residues long.

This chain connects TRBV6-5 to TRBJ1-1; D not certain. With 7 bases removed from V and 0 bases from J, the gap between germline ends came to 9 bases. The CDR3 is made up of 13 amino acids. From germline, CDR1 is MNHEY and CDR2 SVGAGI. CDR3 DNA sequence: TGTGCCAGCACCTCGGTTATGAACACTGAAGCTTTCTTT. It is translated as CASTSVMNTEAFF.

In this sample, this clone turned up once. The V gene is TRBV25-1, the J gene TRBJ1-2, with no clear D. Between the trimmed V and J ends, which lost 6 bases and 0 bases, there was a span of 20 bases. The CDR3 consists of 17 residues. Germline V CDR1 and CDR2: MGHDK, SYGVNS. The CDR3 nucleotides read TGTGCCAGCAGCGCCAGGACTCTCGGAGGGACTAACTATGGCTACACCTTC. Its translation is CASSARTLGGTNYGYTF.

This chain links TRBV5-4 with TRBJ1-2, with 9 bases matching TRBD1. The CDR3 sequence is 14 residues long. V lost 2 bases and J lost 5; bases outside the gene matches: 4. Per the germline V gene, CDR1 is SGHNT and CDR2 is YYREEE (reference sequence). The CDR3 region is CASSFPGTGYGYTF. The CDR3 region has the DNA TGTGCCAGCAGCTTCCCCGGGACAGGGTATGGCTACACCTTC.

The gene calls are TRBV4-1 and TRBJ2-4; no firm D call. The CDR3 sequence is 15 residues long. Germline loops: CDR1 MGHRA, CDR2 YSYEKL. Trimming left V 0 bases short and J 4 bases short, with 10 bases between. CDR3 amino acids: CASSQEEVLKNIQYF. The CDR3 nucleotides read TGCGCCAGCAGCCAAGAAGAGGTGTTAAAAAACATTCAGTACTTC.

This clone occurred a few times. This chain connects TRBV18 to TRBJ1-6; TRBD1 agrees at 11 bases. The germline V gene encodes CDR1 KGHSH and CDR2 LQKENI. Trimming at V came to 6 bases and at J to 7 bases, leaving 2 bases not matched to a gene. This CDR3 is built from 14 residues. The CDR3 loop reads CASSGQGANSPLHF. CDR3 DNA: TGTGCCAGCTCCGGACAGGGGGCGAATTCACCCCTCCACTTT.

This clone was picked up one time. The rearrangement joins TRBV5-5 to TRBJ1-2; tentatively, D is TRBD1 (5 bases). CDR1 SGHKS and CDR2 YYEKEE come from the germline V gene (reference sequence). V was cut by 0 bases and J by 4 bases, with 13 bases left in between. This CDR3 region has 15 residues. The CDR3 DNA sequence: TGTGCCAGCAGCTTGGCCGGGGGAGGAGGCTATGGCTACACCTTC. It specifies CASSLAGGGGYGYTF. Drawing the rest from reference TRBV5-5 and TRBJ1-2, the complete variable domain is DAGVTQSPTHLIKTRGQQVTLRCSPISGHKSVSWYQQVLGQGPQFIFQYYEKEERGRGNFPDRFSARQFPNYSSELNVNALLLGDSALYLCASSLAGGGGYGYTFGSGTRLTVV.

CDR3 sequence reads: CASSLGRNTEAFF. The CDR3 nucleotides read TGTGCCAGCAGTTTAGGCAGGAACACTGAAGCTTTCTTT. The chain employs TRBV27 and TRBJ1-1; D remains unclear. CDR1 and CDR2 from the germline V gene are MNHEY and SMNVEV (reference sequence). Between the trimmed V and J ends, which lost 2 bases and 1 base, there was a span of 5 bases. The CDR3 consists of 13 residues.

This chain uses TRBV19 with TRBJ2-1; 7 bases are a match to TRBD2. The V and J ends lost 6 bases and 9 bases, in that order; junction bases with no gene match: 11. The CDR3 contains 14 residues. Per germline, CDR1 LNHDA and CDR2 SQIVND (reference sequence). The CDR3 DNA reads TGTGCCAGTAGGGGCAAGCGGGAAAGTTTTGAGCAGTTCTTC. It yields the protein CASRGKRESFEQFF. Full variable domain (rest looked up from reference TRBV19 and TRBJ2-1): DGGITQSPKYLFRKEGQNVTLSCEQNLNHDAMYWYRQDPGQGLRLIYYSQIVNDFQKGDIAEGYSVSREKKESFPLTVTSAQKNPTAFYLCASRGKRESFEQFFGPGTRLTVL.

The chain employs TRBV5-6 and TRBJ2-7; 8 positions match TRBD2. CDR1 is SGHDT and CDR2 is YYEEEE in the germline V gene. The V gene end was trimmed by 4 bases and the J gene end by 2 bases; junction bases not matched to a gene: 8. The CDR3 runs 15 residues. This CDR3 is CASSPAKRGTYEQYF. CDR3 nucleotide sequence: TGTGCCAGCAGCCCCGCAAAGCGGGGGACCTACGAGCAGTACTTC.

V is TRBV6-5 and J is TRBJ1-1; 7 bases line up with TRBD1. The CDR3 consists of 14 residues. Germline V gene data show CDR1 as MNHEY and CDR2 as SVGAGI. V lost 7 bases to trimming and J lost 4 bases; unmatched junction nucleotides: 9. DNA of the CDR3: TGTGCCAGCATGAAGACAGGGTGGGTCACTGAAGCTTTCTTT. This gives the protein CASMKTGWVTEAFF.

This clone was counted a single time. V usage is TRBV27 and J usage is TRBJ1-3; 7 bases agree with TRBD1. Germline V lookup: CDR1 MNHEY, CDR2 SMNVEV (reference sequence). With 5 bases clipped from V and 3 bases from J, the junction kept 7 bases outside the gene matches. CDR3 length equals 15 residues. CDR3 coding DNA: TGTGCCAGCAGTCCAAAGACAGGGCGTGGAAACACCATATATTTT. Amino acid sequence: CASSPKTGRGNTIYF.

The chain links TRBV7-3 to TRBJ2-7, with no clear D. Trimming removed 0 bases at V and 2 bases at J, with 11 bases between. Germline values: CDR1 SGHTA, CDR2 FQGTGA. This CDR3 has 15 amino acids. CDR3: CASSLTFGRTYEQYF. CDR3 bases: TGTGCCAGCAGCTTAACGTTTGGCAGAACCTACGAGCAGTACTTC.

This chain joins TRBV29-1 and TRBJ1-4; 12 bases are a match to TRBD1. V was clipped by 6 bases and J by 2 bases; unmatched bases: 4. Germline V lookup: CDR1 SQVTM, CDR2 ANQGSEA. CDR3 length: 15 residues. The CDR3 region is CSVGTGGLTNEKLFF. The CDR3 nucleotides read TGCAGCGTCGGGACAGGGGGCCTCACTAATGAAAAACTGTTTTTT.